This TCR beta chain was retrieved from a study of blood T cell repertoires in COVID-19. About the study: Specimens from acute and convalescent COVID-19 originated in the United States, Italy and Spain. The cDNA or gDNA used as material had been derived from T cells, B-cell-depleted T cells, or PBMCs.

Original data processing: Estimation of nucleated cell counts was performed using reference gene primer amplification. Data came from immunoSEQ multiplex PCR; TCRdb stores just in-frame clones and leaves some out. V, J and clone size are those of that table, while D and trimming were read from the DNA. The sample holds about 100,000 clones; roughly 80% are singletons and the top ten take 13%. The CDR3 loop spans 15 amino acids. The V segment lost 4 bases and the J segment 5 bases; nucleotides outside the gene matches: 10. Germline assignment: CDR1 MNHEY and CDR2 SMNVEV (reference sequence). Sequenced material: peripheral blood. The chain links TRBV27 to TRBJ1-1, with 7 bases identical to TRBD1. The clonotype comes from a man aged 50 or older with active or convalescent COVID-19. The CDR3 DNA is TGTGCCAGCAGTTGGCAGGGGGACGCGGAAACTGAAGCTTTCTTT. This encodes CASSWQGDAETEAFF.